This T cell receptor beta chain was recorded in a study of blood T cell repertoires in COVID-19. Method: immunoSEQ multiplex PCR; TCRdb's copy keeps in-frame clones and lacks some. The profile shows under 300,000 clones, over 75% of them singletons. CDR1 and CDR2 from the germline V gene are SGDLS and YYNGEE. With 4 bases removed from V and 4 bases from J, the gap between germline ends came to 20 bases. The CDR3 spans 16 residues. Sequenced material: peripheral blood. The genes are TRBV9 and TRBJ1-1, with D perhaps matching TRBD1 (5 bases). This clonotype was obtained from a man aged 30 to 45 who had recovered from COVID-19. DNA of the CDR3: TGTGCCAGCAGCCCTCAACCCCAGGGAATCGGCACTGAAGCTTTCTTT. It translates to CASSPQPQGIGTEAFF.